This T cell receptor beta chain is drawn from a study of OX40 agonist ivuxolimab in advanced cancers. On the study more broadly: Past anti-PD-1, anti-PD-L1 or anti-CTLA-4 therapy was accepted, and 40% had received some. Regarding the study as a whole: Among some nonresponders, normalized T-cell clonal expansion was also low. The 0.1-3.0 mg/kg partial responders had among the lowest clonal expansion.

Repertoires were generated with immunoSEQ multiplex PCR, while TCRdb's copy carries only in-frame clones and drops some. The sample consists of 45,000 to 65,000 clones, about 80% of them appearing once. This clone was counted a few times. Its antigen is still unknown. Here the sequenced sample was CD4+ or CD8+ T cells sorted from blood, taken in a trial of the OX40 agonist ivuxolimab. This receptor was identified in an adult with an advanced solid tumor such as melanoma, head and neck, liver or kidney cancer.

The CDR3 nucleotides are TGCGCCAGCCGCCTCTCAGGGACTAGGAAAGAGACCCAGTACTTC. Protein sequence: CASRLSGTRKETQYF. This rearrangement joins TRBV5-1 to TRBJ2-5; the match to TRBD2 covers 8 bases. CDR1 is SGHRS, CDR2 YFSETQ, per germline. The CDR3 contains 15 residues. Unmatched junction bases numbered 11, after V lost 7 bases and J lost 3 bases.